This is a list of T cell receptor beta chains from one sample in a study of shared clonotypes between healthy human individuals. Using immunoSEQ multiplex PCR, the repertoire was profiled, and TCRdb retains in-frame clones only, with some absent. Of a few million clones in the sample, about 92% were seen once. Source material: naive CD4+ T cells sorted from blood. The receptors derive from a man aged 18 to 30 in good health. CDR3s include the opening cysteine and the closing phenylalanine or tryptophan. D genes are given only for firm matches. Clone sizes are given selectively: once, few, many, or a class where the clone is expanded.

d_gene | j_gene | v_gene | abundance | CDR3nt | CDR3aa
TRBD2 | TRBJ2-5 | TRBV29-1 | NA | TGCAGCGTGTCCCGGGGTAGCGGGGGACAAGAGACCCAGTACTTC | CSVSRGSGGQETQYF
NA | TRBJ1-2 | TRBV6-1 | once | TGTGCCAGCAGTGTTACAGGGTGGAAAGGCTACACCTTC | CASSVTGWKGYTF
NA | TRBJ2-3 | TRBV9 | NA | TGTGCCAGCACCCTTGGGGCGGGCCCTAGCACAGATACGCAGTATTTT | CASTLGAGPSTDTQYF
NA | TRBJ2-2 | TRBV9 | NA | TGTGCCAGCAGCGTAGGGACAGAGAACACCGGGGAGCTGTTTTTT | CASSVGTENTGELFF
NA | TRBJ1-1 | TRBV7-2 | NA | TGTGCCAGCAGCTTAACGGGGTTAGAAGCTTTCTTT | CASSLTGLEAFF
NA | TRBJ1-2 | TRBV2 | NA | TGTGCCAGCAGTGACGCGGGGAATAGTTTGGGCTACACCTTC | CASSDAGNSLGYTF
NA | TRBJ2-7 | TRBV6-5 | NA | TGTGCCAGCAGCCTTCACGGGACTGCCTACGAGCAGTACTTC | CASSLHGTAYEQYF
TRBD2 | TRBJ2-7 | TRBV6-1 | NA | TGTGCCAGCACCAGACCCACTAGCGGGGGCGACGAGCAGTACTTC | CASTRPTSGGDEQYF
NA | TRBJ2-3 | TRBV11-2 | NA | TGTGCTAGCAGCCTTAGAGGGGGGAGCACAGATACGCAGTATTTT | CASSLRGGSTDTQYF
NA | TRBJ1-1 | TRBV30 | NA | TGTGCCTGGAACCCGTCTAGGGACACTGAAGCTTTCTTT | CAWNPSRDTEAFF
TRBD1 | TRBJ2-7 | TRBV10-3 | NA | TGTGCCATCAGATCGGACAGGGCTGCCTACGAGCAGTACTTC | CAIRSDRAAYEQYF
NA | TRBJ2-5 | TRBV18 | NA | TGTGCCAGCTCACCAGGGGCGCAACAAGAGACCCAGTACTTC | CASSPGAQQETQYF
NA | TRBJ1-4 | TRBV18 | NA | TGTGCCAGCTCACAACAGGGTCCACGAGAAAAACTGTTTTTT | CASSQQGPREKLFF
NA | TRBJ1-6 | TRBV4-1 | once | TGCGCCAGCAGCCAACCCCTGGGGGGGTATAATTCACCCCTCCACTTT | CASSQPLGGYNSPLHF
NA | TRBJ2-5 | TRBV18 | NA | TGTGCCAGCTCCAGAAGACTGGGGTCTGGTGAGACCCAGTACTTC | CASSRRLGSGETQYF
NA | TRBJ2-4 | TRBV6-1 | NA | TGTGCCAGCAGTGACCCCCCAGAGGCCAAAAACATTCAGTACTTC | CASSDPPEAKNIQYF
NA | TRBJ2-4 | TRBV19 | NA | TGTGCCAGTAGTTTGGGGGGGCTCGGAAACATTCAGTACTTC | CASSLGGLGNIQYF
TRBD2 | TRBJ2-2 | TRBV29-1 | NA | TGCAGCGTTGGACCCCCCTCGACTAGCGGGAGTATCACCGGGGAGCTGTTTTTT | CSVGPPSTSGSITGELFF
NA | TRBJ2-7 | TRBV7-9 | NA | TGTGCCAGCAGCTCTAAGGCCTGGACAGACGAGCAGTACTTC | CASSSKAWTDEQYF
TRBD1 | TRBJ1-6 | TRBV7-9 | few | TGTGCCAGCAGTACAGGGGGAGTTAATTCACCCCTCCACTTT | CASSTGGVNSPLHF
NA | TRBJ2-3 | TRBV7-2 | few | TGTGCCAGCAGCTCTTCTCTAACCTACACAGATACGCAGTATTTT | CASSSSLTYTDTQYF
NA | TRBJ2-7 | TRBV6-5 | NA | TGTGCCAGCAGGGAAAGGGCGCGCAGATCCTACGAGCAGTACTTC | CASRERARRSYEQYF
NA | TRBJ2-7 | TRBV6-5 | NA | TGTGCCAGCAGTTACTCGGGGTTTTACGAGCAGTACTTC | CASSYSGFYEQYF
TRBD1 | TRBJ2-5 | TRBV11-2 | NA | TGTGCCAGCAGCTCACCGGGACAGAAGTTCCAAGAGACCCAGTACTTC | CASSSPGQKFQETQYF
TRBD1 | TRBJ1-1 | TRBV6-5 | NA | TGTGCCAGCAGTTCCCCGGACAGGGCCAATGAAGCTTTCTTT | CASSSPDRANEAFF
TRBD1 | TRBJ1-2 | TRBV11-2 | NA | TGTGCCAGCAGCTCTGGACAGGGCGGCTACACCTTC | CASSSGQGGYTF
NA | TRBJ2-5 | TRBV5-1 | NA | TGCGCCAGCAATCCTCGTCCGGGGGCCCCCGAGACCCAGTACTTC | CASNPRPGAPETQYF
NA | TRBJ2-7 | TRBV25-1 | once | TGTGCCAGCAGTCCCCTGTACGAGCAGTACTTC | CASSPLYEQYF
TRBD1 | TRBJ1-2 | TRBV7-3 | NA | TGTGCCAGCAGTCGGACAGGGGGCTATGGCTACACCTTC | CASSRTGGYGYTF
TRBD2 | TRBJ2-7 | TRBV10-2 | NA | TGCGCCAGCAGTGTCTCCCGACTAGCCAGCTCCGAGCAGTACTTC | CASSVSRLASSEQYF
NA | TRBJ1-2 | TRBV28 | NA | TGTGCCAGCTGTCCCGCTACAGGGTTCGGCTACACCTTC | CASCPATGFGYTF
TRBD2 | TRBJ2-3 | TRBV2 | NA | TGTGCCAGCGGACAGCAACGGGGGGGGTCAGATACGCAGTATTTT | CASGQQRGGSDTQYF
NA | TRBJ2-5 | TRBV5-4 | NA | TGTGCCAGCAGCCGACAGCAAGAGACCCAGTACTTC | CASSRQQETQYF
NA | TRBJ2-3 | TRBV5-1 | NA | TGCGCCAGCAGCCCCGTGTCGGGAGCGAGCACAGATACGCAGTATTTT | CASSPVSGASTDTQYF
TRBD1 | TRBJ1-4 | TRBV11-2 | NA | TGTGCCAGCAGCTCGGACAGGGACTATGAAAAACTGTTTTTT | CASSSDRDYEKLFF
NA | TRBJ1-6 | TRBV5-1 | NA | TGCGCCAGCAGCTTGGAGACAGTTGATACATCACCCCTCCACTTT | CASSLETVDTSPLHF
NA | TRBJ2-7 | TRBV10-3 | NA | TGTGCCATCAGATCTTCGGGTGCGAGCTCCTACGAGCAGTACTTC | CAIRSSGASSYEQYF
TRBD2 | TRBJ2-1 | TRBV5-1 | NA | TGCGCCAGCAGCCTATTACTAGCGGGATACTACAATGAGCAGTTCTTC | CASSLLLAGYYNEQFF
NA | TRBJ2-7 | TRBV5-1 | NA | TGCGCCAGCAGCGAGACTAATTCCTACGAGCAGTACTTC | CASSETNSYEQYF
NA | TRBJ1-2 | TRBV6-4 | NA | TGTGCCAGCAGTGCTACAGGGTCTCCCTCTAACTATGGCTACACCTTC | CASSATGSPSNYGYTF
NA | TRBJ1-2 | TRBV1 | NA | TGCACCAGCAGCCAGGGCACCCACTATGGCTACACCTTC | CTSSQGTHYGYTF
NA | TRBJ2-7 | TRBV13 | NA | TGTGCCAGCAGCTTAGTTGGGGACACTCCCTACGAGCAGTACTTC | CASSLVGDTPYEQYF
TRBD2 | TRBJ2-2 | TRBV4-1 | NA | TGCGCCAGCAGCCCTTTGGCTAGCGGGGGGTGGAACACCGGGGAGCTGTTTTTT | CASSPLASGGWNTGELFF
NA | TRBJ1-6 | TRBV30 | NA | TGTGCCTGGAGGTGGGGGGGGCAGACCTATAATTCACCCCTCCACTTT | CAWRWGGQTYNSPLHF
NA | TRBJ2-3 | TRBV14 | NA | TGTGCCAGCAGCCCCCAGTTCAGCCCCACAGATACGCAGTATTTT | CASSPQFSPTDTQYF
NA | TRBJ1-3 | TRBV7-2 | NA | TGTGCCAGCAGCTTAGGTAGTTCGGGAAACACCATATATTTT | CASSLGSSGNTIYF
NA | TRBJ2-2 | TRBV6-6 | NA | TGTGCCAGCAGTTACCACGAACAGACCGGGGAGCTGTTTTTT | CASSYHEQTGELFF
NA | TRBJ2-2 | TRBV7-2 | NA | TGTGCCAGCAGCTTAGTTTCGCAGGGAACGGGGGAGCTGTTTTTT | CASSLVSQGTGELFF
NA | TRBJ1-6 | TRBV7-9 | NA | TGTGCCAGCAGCTTAGCCGCAGGGGACTATAATTCACCCCTCCACTTT | CASSLAAGDYNSPLHF
TRBD1 | TRBJ2-3 | TRBV28 | once | TGTGCCAGCAGCCATCAGGGGGCCCCTAGCACAGATACGCAGTATTTT | CASSHQGAPSTDTQYF
TRBD1 | TRBJ1-6 | TRBV10-3 | NA | TGTGCCATCAGTGAGGGACAGGGTTTGTCACCCCTCCACTTT | CAISEGQGLSPLHF
NA | TRBJ1-1 | TRBV11-2 | NA | TGTGCCAGCAGCTTAGTGGGGGGATTAGGGGAAGCTTTCTTT | CASSLVGGLGEAFF
TRBD2 | TRBJ2-2 | TRBV7-2 | NA | TGTGCCAGCAGCTTAAGAGGCGGGAGGGAGGCCGGGGAGCTGTTTTTT | CASSLRGGREAGELFF